Sequencing of this TCR beta chain was carried out in a study of CD8+ T cells in alopecia areata. CDR3 length equals 16 residues. Trimming cost V 2 bases and J 4 bases, with 17 bases left between them. Looked up from germline, CDR1 is SNHLY and CDR2 is FYNNEI. This sample's treatment: oral pan-JAK inhibitor, 5-10 mg twice daily. Reverse transcription of extracted RNA yielded cDNA, which provided the sequencing template. This table comes from immunoSEQ multiplex PCR, and its TCRdb copy is limited to in-frame clones, with some not included. The sample has about 140,000 clones; 82% are singletons. This receptor was identified in a human donor with alopecia areata. The source material was CD8+ T cells sorted from blood, sampled at week 4, from a patient treated with tofacitinib. V usage is TRBV2 and J usage is TRBJ2-5, with D possibly TRBD2 on 5 matching bases. CDR3: CASSERVSRGRETQYF. DNA for the CDR3: TGTGCCAGCAGTGAAAGGGTCTCTCGAGGGCGAGAGACCCAGTACTTC.